Listed here are 5 T cell receptor beta chains from one sample, sequenced in a study of blood T cell repertoires in COVID-19. Some clones are missing from TCRdb's copy, which holds only in-frame ones; the method was immunoSEQ multiplex PCR. The table records 100,000 to 120,000 clones, roughly 88% of them present only once. Input material: peripheral blood. The receptors stem from a human donor in a cohort sampled during active COVID-19.

This rearrangement joins TRBV20-1 to TRBJ2-7; D may be TRBD2 (5 bases). The ends were cut back, 3 bases at V and 9 bases at J, with 12 bases in the middle. The CDR3 has 11 amino acids. CDR1 and CDR2 from the germline V gene are DFQATT and SNEGSKA (reference sequence). This chain's CDR3 is CSASPGAGQYF. CDR3 nucleotides: TGCAGTGCTAGCCCGGGCGCGGGGCAGTACTTC.

The chain joins TRBV3-1 (or the pseudogene TRBV3-2) to TRBJ2-3, with 9 positions matching TRBD2. V lost 0 bases, J lost 4 bases, and 5 bases stayed unmatched. In germline, CDR1 is LGHDT, CDR2 YNNKEL (reference sequence). The CDR3 runs to 16 residues. The CDR3 protein is CASSQDPAGGADTQYF. The DNA of the CDR3 is TGTGCCAGCAGCCAAGACCCAGCGGGGGGCGCAGATACGCAGTATTTT.

The V call is TRBV15, the J call TRBJ2-3, with D possibly TRBD1 on 5 matching bases. V lost 8 bases and J lost 4, with 16 bases in between. Germline CDR1 is LNHNV and CDR2 is YYDKDF (reference sequence). The CDR3 contains 14 residues. In DNA, the CDR3 is TGTGCCACCGGGTCGGACAAGGATGCAGATACGCAGTATTTT. Protein sequence: CATGSDKDADTQYF.

This chain uses TRBV11-2 with TRBJ2-3; 8 bases agree with TRBD2. The CDR3 length is 15 residues. CDR1 is SGHAT, CDR2 FQNNGV, per germline. V shed 5 bases, J shed 3 bases, and the junction held 7 bases outside the gene matches. The chain's CDR3 is CASSPPGGVTDTQYF. The CDR3 bases are TGTGCCAGCAGCCCCCCGGGGGGGGTGACAGATACGCAGTATTTT.

This chain links TRBV7-6 with TRBJ1-5; D is undetermined. The germline gives CDR1 SGHVS, CDR2 FNYEAQ. V dropped 5 bases and J dropped 5 bases, with 13 bases sitting between them. The CDR3 totals 14 residues. The DNA for the CDR3 is TGTGCCAGCAGCCCGGAGGGTCCGGATCAGCCCCAGCATTTT. Encoded protein: CASSPEGPDQPQHF. The whole variable domain, filled in from reference TRBV7-6 and TRBJ1-5, reads GAGVSQSPRYKVTKRGQDVALRCDPISGHVSLYWYRQALGQGPEFLTYFNYEAQQDKSGLPNDRFSAERPEGSISTLTIQRTEQRDSAMYRCASSPEGPDQPQHFGDGTRLSIL.